This T cell receptor (beta chain) appears in the sequencing data of a study of patients and donors after allogeneic stem cell transplantation. This clonotype has a handful of counts. TCRdb redid the calling of the RT-PCR reads with MiXCR, one entry per CDR3 protein. The sample has more than 850,000 distinct CDR3 sequences, roughly 18% seen once. Sequencing was carried out using blood, either unsorted or a sorted T cell fraction (not recorded which). The sequence was collected from a human donor who was either an allogeneic HSCT recipient or a stem cell or donor lymphocyte infusion donor (not recorded which). It is not recorded whose cells these are; they may come from a transplant donor.

CDR3 nucleotides: TGTGCCATCAGTCCTCAGTCGGGCAGGGTAAACATTCAGTACTTC. It yields the protein CAISPQSGRVNIQYF. This sequence joins TRBV10-3 and TRBJ2-4, with D possibly TRBD1 on 5 matching bases. The CDR3 has 15 residues. CDR1 is ENHRY, CDR2 SYGVKD, per germline. Trimming left V 5 bases short and J 6 bases short, with 17 bases between.